One T cell receptor (beta chain) is described in this entry. The sample originates from a study of blood T cell repertoires in COVID-19. The wider study: Italy, Spain and the United States were the sources of the convalescent and acute COVID-19 samples. PBMCs, B-cell-depleted T cells, or T cells were the source of the cDNA or gDNA that made up the material.

Germline V gene lookup returns CDR1 KGHDR and CDR2 SFDVKD. V lost 4 bases to trimming and J lost 0 bases; unmatched junction nucleotides: 7. The CDR3 loop spans 18 amino acids. Patients in Seattle were enrolled during active infection, then followed longitudinally. In the original workflow: Cell counts per sample came from amplifying reference gene primers. Produced via immunoSEQ multiplex PCR; TCRdb's table is partial and in-frame only. V, J and clone size reflect that table, while D and trimming were determined from the DNA. This table has about 62,000 clones, 85% to 90% appearing once. The clonotype originates from a woman aged 55-75 years with COVID-19, enrolled during active disease. Sequenced sample: peripheral blood. The rearrangement uses TRBV24-1 and TRBJ2-6; 8 bases map to TRBD1. Written as DNA, the CDR3 is TGTGCCACCAGTGACCCTGGACAGGGAAACTCTGGGGCCAACGTCCTGACTTTC. Protein: CATSDPGQGNSGANVLTF.